The source of this T cell receptor (beta chain) is a study of blood T cell repertoires in COVID-19. In the study overall: Spain, Italy and the United States supplied samples that represented acute and convalescent COVID-19. Sample material is recorded as cDNA or gDNA derived from T cells, B-cell-depleted T cells, or PBMCs.

From germline, CDR1 is MGHRA and CDR2 YSYEKL. The CDR3 is 16 residues long. Trimming at V came to 0 bases and at J to 9 bases, leaving 10 bases not matched to a gene. This clone has only a few counts. As handled by the study authors: Reference gene primer amplification gave nucleated cell count estimates. Measured with immunoSEQ multiplex PCR; TCRdb has only the in-frame clones, and not every one. The V and J calls and clone size come from that table; D and trimming were worked out from the DNA. The profile shows fewer than 100,000 clones, nearly 90% of them singletons. Source material: peripheral blood. The clonotype was recovered from a man between 65 and 85 years old with acute or convalescent COVID-19. V and J are TRBV4-1 and TRBJ2-5; 10 bases fit TRBD2. The CDR3 DNA reads as TGCGCCAGCAGCCAAGAGAGCGGGGGGGCTCCGACGGCCCAGTACTTC. Amino acids: CASSQESGGAPTAQYF.